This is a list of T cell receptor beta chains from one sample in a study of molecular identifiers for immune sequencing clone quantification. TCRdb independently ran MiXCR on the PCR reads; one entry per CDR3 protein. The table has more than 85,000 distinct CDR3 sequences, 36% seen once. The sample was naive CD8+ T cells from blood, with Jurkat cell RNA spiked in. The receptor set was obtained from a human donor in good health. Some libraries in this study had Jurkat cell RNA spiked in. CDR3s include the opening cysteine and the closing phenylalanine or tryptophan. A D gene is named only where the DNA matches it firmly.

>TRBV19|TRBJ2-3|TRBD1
CVSGTGQTDTQYF
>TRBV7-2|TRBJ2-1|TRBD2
CASSPSPSGAYNEQFF
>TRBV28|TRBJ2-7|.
CASSEGSGTEQYF
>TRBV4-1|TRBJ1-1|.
CASSRAPGKLTEAFF
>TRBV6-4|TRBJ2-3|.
CASIDTGFTDTQYF
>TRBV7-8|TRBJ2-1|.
CASRLLGQSSYNEQFF
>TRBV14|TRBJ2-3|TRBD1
CASSPRDSASTDTQYF
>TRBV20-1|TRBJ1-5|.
CSARVSPRDRISNQPQHF
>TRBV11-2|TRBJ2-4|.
CASSLEFGTAKNIQYF
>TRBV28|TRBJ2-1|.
CASSYDLQFF
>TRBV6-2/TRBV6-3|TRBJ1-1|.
CASISGNTEAFF
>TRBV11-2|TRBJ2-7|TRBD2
CASSSGGINEQYF
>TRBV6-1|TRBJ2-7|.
CASHPVRVSNYEQYF
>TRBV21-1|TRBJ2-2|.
CASSSRINRVAGELFF
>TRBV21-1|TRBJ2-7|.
CASSERRSSYEQYF
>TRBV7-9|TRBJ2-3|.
CASRLGGCPTDTQYF
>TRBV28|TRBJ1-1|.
CGCSWTASMNTEAFF
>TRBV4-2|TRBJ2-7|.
CASSQDGEQYF
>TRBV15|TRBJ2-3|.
CATSTHTDTQYF
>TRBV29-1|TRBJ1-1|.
CSVAFENSNTEAFF
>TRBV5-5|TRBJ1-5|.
CASSLDTYSNQPQHF
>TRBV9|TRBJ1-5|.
CASSERGGNLPQHF
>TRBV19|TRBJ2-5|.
CASSIGVGGASRTQYF
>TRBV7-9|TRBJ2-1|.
CASSVGVSVGEQFF
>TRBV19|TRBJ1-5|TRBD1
CACSIGQGANQPQHF
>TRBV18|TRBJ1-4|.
CASSPPSREKLFF
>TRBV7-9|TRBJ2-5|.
CASSYLQGLEETQYF
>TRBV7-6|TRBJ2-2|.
CASSPGLTGELFF
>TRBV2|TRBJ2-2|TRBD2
CATLRAGERAGELFF
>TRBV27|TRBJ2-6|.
CASSLEGYSGANVLTF
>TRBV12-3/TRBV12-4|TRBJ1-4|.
CASGAMGGLGPNEKLFF
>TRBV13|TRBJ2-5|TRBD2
CASSSLLAGGVGGQETQYF
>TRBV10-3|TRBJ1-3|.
CAISESTVGTGNTIYF
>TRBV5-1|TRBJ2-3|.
CASNPRLHPDSQATDTQYF
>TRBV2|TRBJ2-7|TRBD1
CASSSTGAREQYF
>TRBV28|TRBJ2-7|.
CASSPRGMSYEQYF
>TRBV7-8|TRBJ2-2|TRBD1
CASSFDGGQGNTGELFF
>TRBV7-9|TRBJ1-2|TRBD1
CACCLGQGVYGYTF
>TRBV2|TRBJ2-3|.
CASEHDSPHTDTQYF
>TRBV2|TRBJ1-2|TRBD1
CASSERDSYGYTF
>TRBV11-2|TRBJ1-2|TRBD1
CASSQGDGAGYGYTF
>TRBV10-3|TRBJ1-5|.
CAISEGSSNQPQHF
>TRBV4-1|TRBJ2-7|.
CASSHQGGEQYF
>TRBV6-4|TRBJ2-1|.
CASSECPGGYEQFF